Listed here is a single T cell receptor beta chain. Its target is unknown. Time point in this sample: 2014-2015 season, 7 days after vaccination. The CDR3 covers 14 residues. Germline-derived CDR1 and CDR2 are LNHDA and SQIVND (reference sequence). Trimming took 1 base from V and 9 from J, leaving 13 bases between them. The sample originates from a study of follicular helper T cells after annual influenza vaccination. Findings of the study overall: Plasmablast frequency change correlated with clonality change in ICOS+CD38+ cTfh. Recurrent ICOS+CD38+ cTfh clonotypes included tetramer and AIM influenza-specific ones.

Only in-frame clones appear in the TCRdb table, and some are missing; sequencing was by immunoSEQ multiplex PCR. The sample has 9,300 or so clones; 80% to 90% are singletons. This specimen consisted of CXCR5+ CD38- circulating T follicular helper cells from blood, obtained 7 days after influenza vaccination. Subset denoted: circulating Tfh, non-naive CD4+CXCR5+PD-1+ (ICOS+CD38+ or ICOS-CD38-). This chain links TRBV19 with TRBJ2-1; D perhaps matches TRBD2 (5 bases). The TCR was taken from an adult who received the influenza vaccine. The CDR3, as DNA: TGTGCCAGTAGTATAGGCGGACCCGGGGTTGAGCAGTTCTTC. It is translated as CASSIGGPGVEQFF.